A selection of T cell receptor beta chains follows, all from one sample in a study of blood T cell repertoires in COVID-19. The assay was immunoSEQ multiplex PCR, and TCRdb's table has in-frame clones only and misses some. The sample contains about 400,000 clones, 80% to 90% of which appear only once. The sample consisted of PBMCs or T cells enriched from blood (not recorded which). These receptors all come from a woman aged 45-59 years who had recovered from COVID-19. Both conserved end residues are trimmed from each CDR3. A D gene is named only where the DNA matches it firmly. Expanded clones are given a class, and other clones once, few, many or no size at all.

J | size | V | D | CDR3
TRBJ1-2 | NA | TRBV6-5 | TRBD1 | ASSSDRVVGGYT
TRBJ2-2 | NA | TRBV5-5 | TRBD2 | ATRLAVNTGELF
TRBJ2-7 | NA | TRBV4-3 | TRBD2 | ASSQSSGGPPYEQY
TRBJ2-3 | NA | TRBV11-3 | TRBD2 | ASSLSEPFSGGTDTQY
TRBJ1-3 | few | TRBV5-1 | NA | ASRRDSGNTIY
TRBJ1-4 | NA | TRBV7-9 | NA | ASSMRRAPDEKLF
TRBJ1-3 | NA | TRBV5-1 | TRBD1 | ASSLGQDYLSGNTIY
TRBJ1-2 | NA | TRBV7-9 | NA | ASSLLSEGDGYT
TRBJ1-1 | NA | TRBV6-6 | NA | ASRDPRENTEAF
TRBJ2-2 | NA | TRBV9 | NA | ASSPGTGELF
TRBJ1-2 | NA | TRBV29-1 | NA | SVTDSPLNGYT
TRBJ1-1 | NA | TRBV7-2 | TRBD1 | ASRSSPPVDRSEAF
TRBJ2-3 | once | TRBV29-1 | TRBD1 | SVETGTGADTQY
TRBJ2-7 | NA | TRBV28 | NA | ASSFDSTYEQY
TRBJ1-5 | NA | TRBV4-1 | NA | ASSQAYAGRVPQPQH
TRBJ1-1 | NA | TRBV5-1 | TRBD1 | ASSSDPGTVNTEAF
TRBJ2-7 | NA | TRBV19 | NA | ASSLKDNYEQY
TRBJ1-1 | NA | TRBV13 | NA | ASSSGSGDPSFEAF
TRBJ1-2 | NA | TRBV19 | NA | ASSLTGTGGYT
TRBJ2-2 | NA | TRBV9 | TRBD1 | ASSPRQGASGELF
TRBJ1-5 | NA | TRBV7-2 | TRBD1 | ASSQELTGAHKQPQH
TRBJ2-7 | NA | TRBV27 | NA | ASSFGDNYEQY
TRBJ1-5 | NA | TRBV6-6 | TRBD1 | ASSYRDRGGQPQH
TRBJ2-1 | NA | TRBV5-1 | NA | ASSLDLRRNEQF
TRBJ1-3 | NA | TRBV10-3 | NA | AISEGTSGNTIY
TRBJ2-4 | NA | TRBV19 | TRBD2 | ASSKGGGTSRNIQY
TRBJ1-5 | NA | TRBV30 | TRBD1 | AWSVRDRQPQH
TRBJ2-3 | once | TRBV5-5 | TRBD2 | ASSLGAGVTDTQY
TRBJ1-1 | NA | TRBV5-1 | NA | ASSSVTEAF
TRBJ1-2 | NA | TRBV19 | NA | ASSITREGGGYT
TRBJ1-2 | NA | TRBV6-1 | NA | ASREFGFPYGYT
TRBJ1-1 | NA | TRBV21-1 | NA | ASSRGGGTF
TRBJ1-4 | NA | TRBV6-5 | NA | ASSYSYRGNEKLF
TRBJ1-1 | once | TRBV10-3 | NA | AIRESVTEAF
TRBJ2-3 | NA | TRBV14 | TRBD1 | ASSYRTGSTDTQY
TRBJ1-2 | NA | TRBV4-3 | NA | ASSQDAYANQGYT
TRBJ1-2 | NA | TRBV11-2 | TRBD1 | ASSLGTRQGAASNGYT
TRBJ1-1 | NA | TRBV10-3 | NA | AISEGLTNTEAF
TRBJ1-6 | NA | TRBV11-2 | NA | ASSLGRDSPLH
TRBJ2-7 | NA | TRBV6-2/TRBV6-3 | NA | ASSEDRKKEQY
TRBJ1-1 | NA | TRBV6-5 | NA | ASSLQVNTEAF
TRBJ2-7 | NA | TRBV28 | NA | ASSSRYEQY
TRBJ2-5 | NA | TRBV5-1 | NA | ASSTRQVDETQY
TRBJ2-7 | NA | TRBV7-9 | NA | ASSTRGLAYEQY
TRBJ2-7 | NA | TRBV21-1 | NA | ASIRLGYEQY
TRBJ2-1 | NA | TRBV20-1 | NA | SASRDNEQF